This TCR beta chain was sequenced for a study of neurological immune-mediated disorders. Study results and caveats: Across subjects, expanded clones had no CDR3 amino acid sequences in common, pointing to private repertoires in all groups. It was HTLV-1-associated myelopathy that showed the most TCR clonal expansion, while multiple sclerosis showed the least, falling below healthy controls.

Germline V CDR1 and CDR2: MNHNS, SASEGT. The V end was cut by 9 bases, the J end by 5 bases, with 20 bases between. This CDR3 contains 14 residues. It was by 5'RACE with 10-nucleotide random UMIs that the cDNA was made. TCRdb recomputed calls from the 5' RACE reads with MiXCR, one row per CDR3 protein. Here the sample spans around 66,000 distinct CDR3 sequences, 5.2% being singletons. The unsorted libraries were made from 2 million PBMCs kept at -80 C. This clonotype was recorded many times. Its antigen is as yet unknown. The sequence was collected from a woman in her twenties or thirties with multiple sclerosis. Sequenced input: PBMCs. V gene TRBV6-1 combines with J gene TRBJ2-7; tentative D call: TRBD2 (5 bases). CDR3 bases: TGTGCCAGTTCCCCCGGGGATCTGGGCCACGAGCAGTACTTC. This translates into CASSPGDLGHEQYF.